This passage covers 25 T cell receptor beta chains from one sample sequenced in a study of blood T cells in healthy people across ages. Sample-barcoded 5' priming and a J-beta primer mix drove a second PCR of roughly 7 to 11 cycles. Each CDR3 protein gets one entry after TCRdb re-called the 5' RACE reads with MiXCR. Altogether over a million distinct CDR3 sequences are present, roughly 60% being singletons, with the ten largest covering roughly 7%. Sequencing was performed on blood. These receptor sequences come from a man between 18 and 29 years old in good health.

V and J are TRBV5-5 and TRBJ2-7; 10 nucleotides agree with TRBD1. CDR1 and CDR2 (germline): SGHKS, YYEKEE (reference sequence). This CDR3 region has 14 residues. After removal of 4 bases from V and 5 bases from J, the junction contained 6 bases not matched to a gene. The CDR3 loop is CASSTGQGSDEQYF. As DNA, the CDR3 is TGTGCCAGCAGCACGGGACAGGGGAGCGACGAGCAGTACTTC.

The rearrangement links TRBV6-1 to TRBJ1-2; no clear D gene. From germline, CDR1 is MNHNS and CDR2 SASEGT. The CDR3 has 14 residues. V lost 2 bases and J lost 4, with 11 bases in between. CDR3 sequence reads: CASSETGPIYGYTF. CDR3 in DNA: TGTGCCAGCAGTGAAACGGGCCCAATCTATGGCTACACCTTC.

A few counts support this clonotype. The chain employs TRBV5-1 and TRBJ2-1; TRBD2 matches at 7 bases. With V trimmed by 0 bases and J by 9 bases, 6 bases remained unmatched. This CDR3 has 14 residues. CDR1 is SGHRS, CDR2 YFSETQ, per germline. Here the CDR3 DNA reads TGCGCCAGCAGCTTGGTACCGGGAGGCGGTGAGCAGTTCTTC. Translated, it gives CASSLVPGGGEQFF.

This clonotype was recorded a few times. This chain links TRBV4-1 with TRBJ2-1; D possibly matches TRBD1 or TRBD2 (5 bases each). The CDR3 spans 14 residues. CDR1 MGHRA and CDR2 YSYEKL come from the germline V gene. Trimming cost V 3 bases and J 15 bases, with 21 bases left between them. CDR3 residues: CASSHASRRDPLFF. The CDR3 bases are TGCGCCAGCAGCCACGCCTCCAGAAGGGACCCCCTGTTCTTC.

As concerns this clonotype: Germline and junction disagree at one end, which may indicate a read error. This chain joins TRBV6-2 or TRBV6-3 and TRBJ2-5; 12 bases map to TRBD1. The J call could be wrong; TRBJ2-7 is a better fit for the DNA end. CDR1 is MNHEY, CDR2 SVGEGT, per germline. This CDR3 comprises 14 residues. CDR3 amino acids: CTSCRDRGLYEQYF. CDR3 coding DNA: TGTACCAGCTGCCGGGACAGGGGGCTCTACGAGCAGTACTTC.

DNA of the CDR3: TGTGCCAGCAGCTCCGGCACGTCTAACTATGGCTACACCTTC. Translated: CASSSGTSNYGYTF. The chain combines TRBV11-2 with TRBJ1-2; D is uncertain. CDR1 is SGHAT, CDR2 FQNNGV, per germline. Trimming removed 4 bases from V and 0 bases from J, with 9 bases in between. The CDR3 runs 14 residues.

CDR3 DNA: TGTGCCAGCAGTGAACGGTCGGGGGCAGGGCAGCCCCAGCATTTT. This encodes CASSERSGAGQPQHF. The chain employs TRBV2 and TRBJ1-5, with a possible D match to TRBD1 (6 bases). Trimming took off 2 bases at V and 7 bases at J, with 15 bases between the two ends. Germline V CDR1 and CDR2: SNHLY, FYNNEI. CDR3 length: 15 amino acids.

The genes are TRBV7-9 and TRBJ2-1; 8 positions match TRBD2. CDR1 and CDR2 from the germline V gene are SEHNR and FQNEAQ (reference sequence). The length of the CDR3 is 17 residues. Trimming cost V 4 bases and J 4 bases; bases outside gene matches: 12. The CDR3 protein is CASSSHVRAGGYNEQFF. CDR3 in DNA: TGTGCCAGCAGCTCCCACGTAAGGGCGGGAGGATACAATGAGCAGTTCTTC. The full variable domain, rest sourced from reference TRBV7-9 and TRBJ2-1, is DTGVSQNPRHKITKRGQNVTFRCDPISEHNRLYWYRQTLGQGPEFLTYFQNEAQLEKSRLLSDRFSAERPKGSFSTLEIQRTEQGDSAMYLCASSSHVRAGGYNEQFFGPGTRLTVL.

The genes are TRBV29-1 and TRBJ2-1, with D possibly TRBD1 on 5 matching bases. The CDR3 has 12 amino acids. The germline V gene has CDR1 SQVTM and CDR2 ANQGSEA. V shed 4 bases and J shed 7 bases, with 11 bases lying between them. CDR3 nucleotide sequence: TGCAGCGTTGGAGGACCAGGGAATGAGCAGTTCTTC. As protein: CSVGGPGNEQFF.

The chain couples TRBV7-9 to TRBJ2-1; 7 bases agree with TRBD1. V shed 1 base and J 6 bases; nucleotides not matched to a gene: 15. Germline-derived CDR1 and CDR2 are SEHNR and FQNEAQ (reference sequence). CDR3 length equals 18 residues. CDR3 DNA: TGTGCCAGCAGCTTAGGTCCTCCACGACAGGGCCAACCCAATGAGCAGTTCTTC. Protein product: CASSLGPPRQGQPNEQFF.

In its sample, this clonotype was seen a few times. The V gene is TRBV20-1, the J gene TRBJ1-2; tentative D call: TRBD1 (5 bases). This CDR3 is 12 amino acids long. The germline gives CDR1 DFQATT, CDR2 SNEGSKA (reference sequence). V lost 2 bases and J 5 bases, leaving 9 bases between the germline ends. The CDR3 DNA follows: TGCAGTGCTAGATCGGGGGGGTATGGCTACACCTTC. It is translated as CSARSGGYGYTF.

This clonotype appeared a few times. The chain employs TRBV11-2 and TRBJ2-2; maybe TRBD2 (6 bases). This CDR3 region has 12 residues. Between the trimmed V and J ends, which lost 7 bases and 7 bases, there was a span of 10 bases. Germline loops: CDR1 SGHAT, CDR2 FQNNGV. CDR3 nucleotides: TGTGCCAGCACCCTGGGGGGCGGGGAGCTGTTTTTT. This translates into CASTLGGGELFF.

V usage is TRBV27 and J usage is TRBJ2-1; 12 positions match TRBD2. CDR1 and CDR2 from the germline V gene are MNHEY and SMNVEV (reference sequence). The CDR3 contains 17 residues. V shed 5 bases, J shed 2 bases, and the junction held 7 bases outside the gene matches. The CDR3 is CASSTRTSGKTYNEQFF. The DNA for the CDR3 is TGTGCCAGCAGTACCAGGACTAGCGGGAAGACCTACAATGAGCAGTTCTTC.

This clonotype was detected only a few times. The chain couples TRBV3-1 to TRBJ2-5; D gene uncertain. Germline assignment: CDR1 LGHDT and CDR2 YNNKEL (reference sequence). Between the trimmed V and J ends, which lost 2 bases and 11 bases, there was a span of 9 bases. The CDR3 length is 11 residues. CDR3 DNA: TGTGCCAGCAGCCAACTCGAGGAGCAGTACTTC. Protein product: CASSQLEEQYF.

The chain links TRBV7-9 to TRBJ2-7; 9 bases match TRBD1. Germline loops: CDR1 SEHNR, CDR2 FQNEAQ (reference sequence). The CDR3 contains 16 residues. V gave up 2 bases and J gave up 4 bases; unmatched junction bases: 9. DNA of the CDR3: TGTGCCAGCAGCTTAAAGGACAGGGGATTTGCGTACGAGCAGTACTTC. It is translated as CASSLKDRGFAYEQYF.

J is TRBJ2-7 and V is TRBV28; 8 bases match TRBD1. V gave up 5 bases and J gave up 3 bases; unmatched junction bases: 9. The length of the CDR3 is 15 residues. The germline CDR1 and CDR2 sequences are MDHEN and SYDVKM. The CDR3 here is CASSRTGNALYEQYF. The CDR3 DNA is TGTGCCAGCAGTCGGACAGGGAATGCACTCTACGAGCAGTACTTC.

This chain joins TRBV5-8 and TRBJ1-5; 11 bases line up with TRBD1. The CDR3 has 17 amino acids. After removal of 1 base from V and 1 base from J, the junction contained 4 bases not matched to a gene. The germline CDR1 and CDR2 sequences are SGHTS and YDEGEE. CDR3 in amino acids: CASSLRTGGMSNQPQHF. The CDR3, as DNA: TGTGCCAGCAGCTTGCGGACAGGGGGCATGAGCAATCAGCCCCAGCATTTT.

The CDR3 region is CSALTPSAEQYF. The CDR3 DNA is TGCAGTGCTCTAACGCCTAGCGCCGAGCAGTACTTC. The rearrangement joins TRBV20-1 to TRBJ2-1; tentatively, D is TRBD2 (6 bases). The J call is doubtful: the DNA matches TRBJ2-7 better. CDR1 and CDR2 (germline): DFQATT, SNEGSKA (reference sequence). CDR3 length equals 12 residues.

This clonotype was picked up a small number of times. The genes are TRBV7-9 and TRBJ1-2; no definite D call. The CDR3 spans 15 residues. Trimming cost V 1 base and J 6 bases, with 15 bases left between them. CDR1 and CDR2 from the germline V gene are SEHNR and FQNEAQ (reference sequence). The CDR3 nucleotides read TGTGCCAGCAGCTTAGTACTGGCCGGGGAGGATGGCTACACCTTC. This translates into CASSLVLAGEDGYTF.

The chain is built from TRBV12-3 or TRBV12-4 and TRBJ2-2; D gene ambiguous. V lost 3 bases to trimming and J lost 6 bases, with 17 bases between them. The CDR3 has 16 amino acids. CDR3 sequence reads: CASSFLGPVQSGELFF. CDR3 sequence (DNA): TGTGCCAGCAGTTTTCTAGGGCCAGTACAATCCGGGGAGCTGTTTTTT.

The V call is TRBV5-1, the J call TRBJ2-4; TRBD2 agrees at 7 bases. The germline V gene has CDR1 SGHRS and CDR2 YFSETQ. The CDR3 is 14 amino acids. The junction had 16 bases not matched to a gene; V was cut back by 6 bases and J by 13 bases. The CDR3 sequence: CASTTGTTYNEQYF. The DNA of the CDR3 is TGCGCCAGCACCACCGGGACTACCTACAATGAGCAGTACTTC.

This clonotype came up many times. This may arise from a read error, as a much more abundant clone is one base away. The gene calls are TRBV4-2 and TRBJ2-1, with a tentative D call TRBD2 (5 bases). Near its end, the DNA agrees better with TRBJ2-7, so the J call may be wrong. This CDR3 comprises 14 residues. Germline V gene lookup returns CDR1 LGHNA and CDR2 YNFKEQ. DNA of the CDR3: TGTGCCAGCAGCCCTCGACTACCCCCCAATGAGCAGTACTTC. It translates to CASSPRLPPNEQYF.

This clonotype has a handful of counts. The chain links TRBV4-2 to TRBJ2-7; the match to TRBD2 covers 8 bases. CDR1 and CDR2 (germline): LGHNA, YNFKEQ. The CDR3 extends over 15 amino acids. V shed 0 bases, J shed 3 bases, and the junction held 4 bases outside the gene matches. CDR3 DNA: TGTGCCAGCAGCCAAGATACGGGGGGGCTCTACGAGCAGTACTTC. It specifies CASSQDTGGLYEQYF.

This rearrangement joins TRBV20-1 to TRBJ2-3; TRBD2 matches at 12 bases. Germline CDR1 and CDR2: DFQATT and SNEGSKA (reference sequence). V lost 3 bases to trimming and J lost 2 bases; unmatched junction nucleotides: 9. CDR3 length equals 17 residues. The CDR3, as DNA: TGCAGTGCTAGGCGGCTAGCGGGAGGGGGGTCCACAGATACGCAGTATTTT. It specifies CSARRLAGGGSTDTQYF.

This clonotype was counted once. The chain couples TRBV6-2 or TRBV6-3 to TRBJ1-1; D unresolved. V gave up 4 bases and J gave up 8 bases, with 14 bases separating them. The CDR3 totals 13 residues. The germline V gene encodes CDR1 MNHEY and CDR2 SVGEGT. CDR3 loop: CASSFPRALEAFF. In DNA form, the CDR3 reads TGTGCCAGCAGTTTCCCGAGGGCCCTGGAAGCTTTCTTT.